The 9 T cell receptor beta chains in this list originate from one sample, sequenced in a study of blood T cell repertoires in COVID-19. The protocol was immunoSEQ multiplex PCR, while the TCRdb copy is restricted to in-frame clones and leaves out a portion. This sample has roughly 150,000 clones, with approximately 91% found just once. Sequencing used peripheral blood. Source of these receptors: a man aged 18 to 35 with acute or convalescent COVID-19.

The chain uses TRBV11-2 and TRBJ1-1, with unresolved D. This CDR3 is built from 13 residues. Between the trimmed V and J ends, which lost 0 bases and 5 bases, there was a span of 7 bases. Germline V gene sequence: CDR1 SGHAT, CDR2 FQNNGV. CDR3 nucleotide sequence: TGTGCCAGCAGCTTAGACACAGTTACTGAAGCTTTCTTT. Translation: CASSLDTVTEAFF. The variable domain in full, with the rest retrieved from reference TRBV11-2 and TRBJ1-1, is EAGVAQSPRYKIIEKRQSVAFWCNPISGHATLYWYQQILGQGPKLLIQFQNNGVVDDSQLPKDRFSAERLKGVDSTLKIQPAKLEDSAVYLCASSLDTVTEAFFGQGTRLTVV.

This chain connects TRBV3-1 (or the pseudogene TRBV3-2) to TRBJ2-5; 8 bases are a match to TRBD1. This CDR3 has 15 residues. V gave up 6 bases and J gave up 0 bases; unmatched junction bases: 6. Germline V gene lookup returns CDR1 LGHDT and CDR2 YNNKEL (reference sequence). The CDR3, as DNA: TGTGCCAGCAGTTCCAGGGGGCGAAACCAAGAGACCCAGTACTTC. This translates into CASSSRGRNQETQYF.

This chain links TRBV6-5 with TRBJ1-2; D gene unclear. V was pared by 7 bases and J by 0 bases, with 12 bases between. Germline V gene data show CDR1 as MNHEY and CDR2 as SVGAGI. This CDR3 has 14 residues. In nucleotides, the CDR3 is TGTGCCAGCAACCGGGAGGCGGCTAACTATGGCTACACCTTC. It yields the protein CASNREAANYGYTF.

This chain connects TRBV6-5 to TRBJ2-1; 9 positions agree with TRBD1. Unmatched junction bases numbered 2, after V lost 4 bases and J lost 7 bases. CDR1 and CDR2 from the germline V gene are MNHEY and SVGAGI. The CDR3 is made up of 13 amino acids. Here the CDR3 reads CASSWDRENEQFF. In DNA form, the CDR3 reads TGTGCCAGCAGTTGGGACAGGGAAAATGAGCAGTTCTTC.

This chain uses TRBV5-1 with TRBJ1-1; 8 bases fit TRBD1. CDR1 and CDR2 (germline): SGHRS, YFSETQ. The V segment lost 0 bases and the J segment 0 bases; nucleotides outside the gene matches: 7. CDR3 length: 17 amino acids. The CDR3 region is CASSLGTGLTLNTEAFF. Written as DNA, the CDR3 is TGCGCCAGCAGCTTGGGGACAGGGCTTACCTTGAACACTGAAGCTTTCTTT.

This clone was detected once. The chain carries TRBV6-5 and TRBJ1-2, with D maybe TRBD1 (6 bases). Germline CDR1 is MNHEY and CDR2 is SVGAGI. V dropped 0 bases and J dropped 8 bases, with 13 bases sitting between them. The CDR3 sequence is 14 residues long. CDR3 loop: CASSYSTGPLGYTF. In nucleotides, the CDR3 is TGTGCCAGCAGTTACTCGACAGGTCCTCTCGGCTACACCTTC.

In regard to this clone: One junction end disagrees with the germline gene, perhaps due to a read error. The J gene is TRBJ2-3, the V gene TRBV5-1; a weak D match, TRBD2 (5 bases). The CDR3 length is 10 residues. The germline gives CDR1 SGHRS, CDR2 YFSETQ. In DNA form, the CDR3 reads TGCGCCAGCAGGTATCTCCCGGGGATTTTT. Protein product: CASRYLPGIF.

V is TRBV5-8 and J is TRBJ2-6, with 11 positions matching TRBD2. V trimming: 4 bases; J trimming: 0 bases; junction bases outside the gene matches: 6. In germline, CDR1 is SGHTS, CDR2 YDEGEE. The CDR3 consists of 18 residues. The CDR3 DNA follows: TGTGCCAGCAGCCATTCTAGCGGGAGGCCCTCTGGGGCCAACGTCCTGACTTTC. Encoded protein: CASSHSSGRPSGANVLTF.

V and J are TRBV29-1 and TRBJ1-1; maybe TRBD1 (6 bases). This CDR3 has 13 residues. Trimming removed 6 bases from V and 1 base from J, with 12 bases in between. The germline V gene encodes CDR1 SQVTM and CDR2 ANQGSEA. In nucleotides, the CDR3 is TGCAGCGTCGCCGGGACAAAGAACACTGAAGCTTTCTTT. Translation: CSVAGTKNTEAFF.